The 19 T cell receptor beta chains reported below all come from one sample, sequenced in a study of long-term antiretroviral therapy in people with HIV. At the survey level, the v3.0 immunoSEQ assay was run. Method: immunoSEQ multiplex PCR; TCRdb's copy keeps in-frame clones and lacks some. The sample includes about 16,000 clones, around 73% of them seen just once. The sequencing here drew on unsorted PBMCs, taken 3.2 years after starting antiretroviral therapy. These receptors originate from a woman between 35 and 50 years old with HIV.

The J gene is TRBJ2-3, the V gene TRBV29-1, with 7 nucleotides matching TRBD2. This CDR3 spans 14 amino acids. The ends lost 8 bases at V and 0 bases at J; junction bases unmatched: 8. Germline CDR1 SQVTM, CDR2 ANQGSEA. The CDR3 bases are TGCAGCTCCACGCGGGGGATTAGCACAGATACGCAGTATTTT. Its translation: CSSTRGISTDTQYF.

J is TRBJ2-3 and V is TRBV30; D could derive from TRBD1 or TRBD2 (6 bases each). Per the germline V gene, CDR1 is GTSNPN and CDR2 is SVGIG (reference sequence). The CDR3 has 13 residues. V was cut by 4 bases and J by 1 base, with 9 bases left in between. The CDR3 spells CAWNRGRTDTQYF. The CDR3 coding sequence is TGTGCCTGGAACCGGGGGCGCACAGATACGCAGTATTTT.

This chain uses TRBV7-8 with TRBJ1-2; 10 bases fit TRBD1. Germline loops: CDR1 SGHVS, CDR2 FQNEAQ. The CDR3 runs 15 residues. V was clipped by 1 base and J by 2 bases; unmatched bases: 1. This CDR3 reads CASSLGTGGNYGYTF. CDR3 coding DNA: TGTGCCAGCAGCTTAGGGACAGGGGGGAACTATGGCTACACCTTC.

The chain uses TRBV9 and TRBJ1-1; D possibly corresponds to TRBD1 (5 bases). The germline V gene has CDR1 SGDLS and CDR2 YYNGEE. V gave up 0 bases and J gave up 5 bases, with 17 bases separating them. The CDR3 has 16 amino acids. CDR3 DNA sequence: TGTGCCAGCAGCGTAGCCTCCGGGGCAGGTAGGACTGAAGCTTTCTTT. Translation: CASSVASGAGRTEAFF.

In DNA, the CDR3 is TGTGCCAGCAGCTCGTGGCGGGGAAACACAGATACGCAGTATTTT. Residues: CASSSWRGNTDTQYF. The chain joins TRBV7-9 to TRBJ2-3; the D gene is possibly TRBD2 (6 bases). V lost 4 bases, J lost 2 bases, and 13 bases lay in between. The CDR3 is 15 amino acids. In germline, CDR1 is SEHNR, CDR2 FQNEAQ (reference sequence). Supplemented by reference TRBV7-9 and TRBJ2-3, the full variable domain reads DTGVSQNPRHKITKRGQNVTFRCDPISEHNRLYWYRQTLGQGPEFLTYFQNEAQLEKSRLLSDRFSAERPKGSFSTLEIQRTEQGDSAMYLCASSSWRGNTDTQYFGPGTRLTVL.

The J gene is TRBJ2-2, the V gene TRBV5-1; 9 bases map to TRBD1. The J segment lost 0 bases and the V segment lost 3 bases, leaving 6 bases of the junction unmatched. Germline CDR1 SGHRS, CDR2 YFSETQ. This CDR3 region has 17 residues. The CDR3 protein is CASSSPGTGSNTGELFF. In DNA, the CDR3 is TGCGCCAGCAGCTCGCCCGGGACAGGGTCGAACACCGGGGAGCTGTTTTTT.

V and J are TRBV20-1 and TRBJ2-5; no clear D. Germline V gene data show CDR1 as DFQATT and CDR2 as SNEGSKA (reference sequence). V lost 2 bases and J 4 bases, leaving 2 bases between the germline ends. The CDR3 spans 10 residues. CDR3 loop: CSARPETQYF. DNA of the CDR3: TGCAGTGCTAGACCAGAGACCCAGTACTTC.

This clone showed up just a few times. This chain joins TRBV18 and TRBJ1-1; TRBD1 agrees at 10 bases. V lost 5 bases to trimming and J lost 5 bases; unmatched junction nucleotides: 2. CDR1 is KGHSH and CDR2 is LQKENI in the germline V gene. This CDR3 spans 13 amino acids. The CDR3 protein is CASSSGQGTEAFF. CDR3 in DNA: TGTGCCAGCTCATCGGGACAGGGGACTGAAGCTTTCTTT.

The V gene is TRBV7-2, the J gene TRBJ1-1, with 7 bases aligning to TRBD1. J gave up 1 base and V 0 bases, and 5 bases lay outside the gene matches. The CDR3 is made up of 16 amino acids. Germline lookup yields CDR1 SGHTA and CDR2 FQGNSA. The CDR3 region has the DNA TGTGCCAGCAGCTTAGCCCGCGGGACAGCGAACACTGAAGCTTTCTTT. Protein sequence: CASSLARGTANTEAFF.

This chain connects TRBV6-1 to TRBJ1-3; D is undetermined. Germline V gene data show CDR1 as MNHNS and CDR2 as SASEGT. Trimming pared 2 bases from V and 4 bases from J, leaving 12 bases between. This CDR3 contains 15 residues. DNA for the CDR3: TGTGCCAGCAGTGAATCGGCGGCGTGGGGAAACACCATATATTTT. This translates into CASSESAAWGNTIYF.

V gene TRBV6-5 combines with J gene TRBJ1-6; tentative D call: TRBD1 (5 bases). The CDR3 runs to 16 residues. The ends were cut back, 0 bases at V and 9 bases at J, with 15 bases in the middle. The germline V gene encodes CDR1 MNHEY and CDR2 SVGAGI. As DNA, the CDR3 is TGTGCCAGCAGTTACTCGGGTTGGCAGGGAAGTTCACCCCTCCACTTT. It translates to CASSYSGWQGSSPLHF.

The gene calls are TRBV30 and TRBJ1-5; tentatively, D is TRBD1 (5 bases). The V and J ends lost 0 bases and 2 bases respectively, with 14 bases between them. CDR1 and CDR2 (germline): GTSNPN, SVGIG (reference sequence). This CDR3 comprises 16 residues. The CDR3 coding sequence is TGTGCCTGGAGTGTAGGGCAGGGCGGGCGCAATCAGCCCCAGCATTTT. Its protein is CAWSVGQGGRNQPQHF.

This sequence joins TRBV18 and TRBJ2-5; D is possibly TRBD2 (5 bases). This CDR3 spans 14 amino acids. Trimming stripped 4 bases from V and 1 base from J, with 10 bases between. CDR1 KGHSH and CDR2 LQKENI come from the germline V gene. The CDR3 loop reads CASSQRTSQETQYF. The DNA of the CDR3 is TGTGCCAGCTCACAACGGACTTCCCAAGAGACCCAGTACTTC.

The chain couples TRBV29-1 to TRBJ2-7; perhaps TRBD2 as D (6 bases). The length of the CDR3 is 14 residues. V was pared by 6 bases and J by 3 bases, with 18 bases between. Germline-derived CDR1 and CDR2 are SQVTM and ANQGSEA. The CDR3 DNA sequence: TGCAGCGTCCTTACTCCGGGACTGAACTACGAGCAGTACTTC. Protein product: CSVLTPGLNYEQYF.

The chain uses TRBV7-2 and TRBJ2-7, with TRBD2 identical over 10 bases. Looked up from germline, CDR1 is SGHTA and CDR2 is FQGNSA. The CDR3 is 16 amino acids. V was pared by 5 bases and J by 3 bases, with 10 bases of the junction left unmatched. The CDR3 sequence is CASSRRGSGGIYEQYF. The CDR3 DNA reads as TGTGCCAGCAGCCGACGGGGTAGCGGGGGGATCTACGAGCAGTACTTC.

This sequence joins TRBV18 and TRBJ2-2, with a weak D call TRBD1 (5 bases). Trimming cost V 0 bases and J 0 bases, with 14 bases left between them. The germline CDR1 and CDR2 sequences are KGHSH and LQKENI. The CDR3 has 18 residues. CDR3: CASSPPPGAATNTGELFF. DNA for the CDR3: TGTGCCAGCTCACCACCCCCTGGGGCAGCCACGAACACCGGGGAGCTGTTTTTT.

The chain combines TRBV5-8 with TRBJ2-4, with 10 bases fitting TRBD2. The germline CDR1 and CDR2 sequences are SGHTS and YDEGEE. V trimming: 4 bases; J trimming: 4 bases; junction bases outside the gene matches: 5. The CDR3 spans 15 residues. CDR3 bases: TGTGCCAGCAGCGCAGGACTAGCGGCGAAAAACATTCAGTACTTC. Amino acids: CASSAGLAAKNIQYF.

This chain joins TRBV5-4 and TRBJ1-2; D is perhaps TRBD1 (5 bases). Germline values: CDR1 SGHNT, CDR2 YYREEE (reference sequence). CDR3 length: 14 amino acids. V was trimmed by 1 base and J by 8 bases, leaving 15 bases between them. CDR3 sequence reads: CASSLPGPPGGYTF. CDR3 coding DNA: TGTGCCAGCAGCTTGCCGGGACCCCCCGGCGGCTACACCTTC.

In DNA, the CDR3 is TGTGCCAGCAGTTACCGTCCGGGGGCAGCTGGAAACACCATATATTTT. This translates into CASSYRPGAAGNTIYF. J is TRBJ1-3 and V is TRBV6-5; D is possibly TRBD1 (6 bases). This CDR3 is 16 amino acids long. Germline V CDR1 and CDR2: MNHEY, SVGAGI. V gave up 2 bases and J gave up 2 bases, with 13 bases separating them.